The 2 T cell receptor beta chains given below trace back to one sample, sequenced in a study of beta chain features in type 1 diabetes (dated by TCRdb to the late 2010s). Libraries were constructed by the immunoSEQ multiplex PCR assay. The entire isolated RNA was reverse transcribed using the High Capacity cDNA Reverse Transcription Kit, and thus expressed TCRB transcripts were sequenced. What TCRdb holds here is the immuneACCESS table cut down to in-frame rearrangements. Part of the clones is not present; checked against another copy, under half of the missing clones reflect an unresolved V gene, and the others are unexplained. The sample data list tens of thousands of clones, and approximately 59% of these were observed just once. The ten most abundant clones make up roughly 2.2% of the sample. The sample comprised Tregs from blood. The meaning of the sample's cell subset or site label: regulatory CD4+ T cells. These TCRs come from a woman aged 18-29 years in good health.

CDR3 residues: CASSRTGTGASKAFF. Written as DNA, the CDR3 is TGTGCCAGCAGCAGAACCGGGACAGGGGCTTCAAAAGCTTTCTTT. The genes are TRBV5-6 and TRBJ1-1, with 10 bases identical to TRBD1. In germline, CDR1 is SGHDT, CDR2 YYEEEE. Germline trimming cut 4 bases from V and 9 bases from J; bases unmatched to any gene: 12. The CDR3 loop spans 15 amino acids.

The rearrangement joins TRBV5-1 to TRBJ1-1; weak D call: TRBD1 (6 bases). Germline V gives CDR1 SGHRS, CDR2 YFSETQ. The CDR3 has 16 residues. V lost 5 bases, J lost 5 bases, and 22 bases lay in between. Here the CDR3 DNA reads TGCGCCAGCAGATCCGGGACACAGTCGTTTGGGACTGAAGCTTTCTTT. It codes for CASRSGTQSFGTEAFF.